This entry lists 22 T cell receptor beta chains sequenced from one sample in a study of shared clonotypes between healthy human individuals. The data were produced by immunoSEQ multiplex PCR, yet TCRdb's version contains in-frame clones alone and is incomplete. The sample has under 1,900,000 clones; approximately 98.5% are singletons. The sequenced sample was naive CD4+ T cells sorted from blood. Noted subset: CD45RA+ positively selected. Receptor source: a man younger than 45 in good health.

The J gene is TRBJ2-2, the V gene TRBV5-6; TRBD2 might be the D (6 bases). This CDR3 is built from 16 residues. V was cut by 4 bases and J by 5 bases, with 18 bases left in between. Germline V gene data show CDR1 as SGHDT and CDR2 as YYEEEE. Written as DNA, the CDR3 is TGTGCCAGCAGCCCCTGGACAAGGACTATAACCGGGGAGCTGTTTTTT. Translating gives CASSPWTRTITGELFF. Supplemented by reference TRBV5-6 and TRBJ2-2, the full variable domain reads DAGVTQSPTHLIKTRGQQVTLRCSPKSGHDTVSWYQQALGQGPQFIFQYYEEEERQRGNFPDRFSGHQFPNYSSELNVNALLLGDSALYLCASSPWTRTITGELFFGEGSRLTVL.

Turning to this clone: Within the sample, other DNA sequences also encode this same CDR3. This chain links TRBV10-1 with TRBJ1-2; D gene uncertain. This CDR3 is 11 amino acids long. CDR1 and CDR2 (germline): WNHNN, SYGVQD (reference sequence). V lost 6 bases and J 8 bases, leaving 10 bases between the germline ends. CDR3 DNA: TGCGCCAGCAGCGCCGGATTCGGCTACACCTTC. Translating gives CASSAGFGYTF.

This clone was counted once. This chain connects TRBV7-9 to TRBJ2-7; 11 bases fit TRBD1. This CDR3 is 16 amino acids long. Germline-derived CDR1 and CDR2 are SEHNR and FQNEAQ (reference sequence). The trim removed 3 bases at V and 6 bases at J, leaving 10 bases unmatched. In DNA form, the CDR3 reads TGTGCCAGCAGCTTGCTGCCGGGACAGGGGGAAGGCGAGCAGTACTTC. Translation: CASSLLPGQGEGEQYF. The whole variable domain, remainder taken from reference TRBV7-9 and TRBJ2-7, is DTGVSQNPRHKITKRGQNVTFRCDPISEHNRLYWYRQTLGQGPEFLTYFQNEAQLEKSRLLSDRFSAERPKGSFSTLEIQRTEQGDSAMYLCASSLLPGQGEGEQYFGPGTRLTVT.

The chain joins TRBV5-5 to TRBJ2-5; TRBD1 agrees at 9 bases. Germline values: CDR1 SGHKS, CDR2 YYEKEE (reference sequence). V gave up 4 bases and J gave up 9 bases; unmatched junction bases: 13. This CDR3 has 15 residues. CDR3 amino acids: CASSGDREMFFSQYF. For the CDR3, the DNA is TGTGCCAGCAGCGGGGACAGGGAGATGTTTTTCTCCCAGTACTTC.

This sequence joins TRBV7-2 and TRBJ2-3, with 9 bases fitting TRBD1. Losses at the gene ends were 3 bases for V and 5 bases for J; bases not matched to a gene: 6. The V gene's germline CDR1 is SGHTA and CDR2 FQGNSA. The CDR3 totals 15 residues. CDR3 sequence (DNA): TGTGCCAGCAGCTTTCGTGACAGGGGGGAAGATACGCAGTATTTT. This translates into CASSFRDRGEDTQYF.

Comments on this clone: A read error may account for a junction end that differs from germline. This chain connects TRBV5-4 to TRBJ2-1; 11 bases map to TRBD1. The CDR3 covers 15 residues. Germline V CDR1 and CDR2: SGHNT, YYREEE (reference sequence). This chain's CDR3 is CASSHDGQGASGRVF. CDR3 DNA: TGTGCCAGCAGCCACGACGGACAGGGGGCATCAGGACGTGTCTTC.

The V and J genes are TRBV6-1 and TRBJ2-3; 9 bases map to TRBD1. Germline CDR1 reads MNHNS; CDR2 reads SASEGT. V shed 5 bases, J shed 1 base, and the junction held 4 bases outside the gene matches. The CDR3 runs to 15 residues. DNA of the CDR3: TGTGCCAGCAGTCCCCGGACAGGGGGCACAGATACGCAGTATTTT. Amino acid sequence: CASSPRTGGTDTQYF.

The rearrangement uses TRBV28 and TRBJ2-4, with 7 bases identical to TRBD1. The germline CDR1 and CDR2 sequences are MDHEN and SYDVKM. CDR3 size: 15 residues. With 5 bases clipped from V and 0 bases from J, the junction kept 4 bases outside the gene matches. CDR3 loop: CASSGTAIAKNIQYF. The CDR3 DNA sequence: TGTGCCAGCAGTGGGACAGCAATAGCCAAAAACATTCAGTACTTC.

The CDR3 DNA is TGTGCCAGCAGCAATAGCAGGACCGGGGAGCTGTTTTTT. Its protein product is CASSNSRTGELFF. V usage is TRBV7-2 and J usage is TRBJ2-2; D gene unclear. The germline V gene encodes CDR1 SGHTA and CDR2 FQGNSA. The CDR3 is made up of 13 amino acids. Trimming took 5 bases from V and 5 from J, leaving 9 bases between them.

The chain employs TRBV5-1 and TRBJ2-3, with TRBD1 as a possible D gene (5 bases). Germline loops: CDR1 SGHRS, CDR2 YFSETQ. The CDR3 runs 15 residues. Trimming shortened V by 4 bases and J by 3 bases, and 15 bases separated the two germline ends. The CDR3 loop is CASSVQGYSTDTQYF. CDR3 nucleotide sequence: TGCGCCAGCAGCGTTCAGGGTTACTCGACAGATACGCAGTATTTT.

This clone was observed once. CDR3 DNA: TGTGCCAGCAGCTCCCTAAAGGCAAGGGCCAACGTCCTGACTTTC. As protein: CASSSLKARANVLTF. The chain employs TRBV28 and TRBJ2-6, with D hard to call. Germline V gene lookup returns CDR1 MDHEN and CDR2 SYDVKM. CDR3 length: 15 amino acids. Trimming cost V 6 bases and J 5 bases, with 14 bases left between them.

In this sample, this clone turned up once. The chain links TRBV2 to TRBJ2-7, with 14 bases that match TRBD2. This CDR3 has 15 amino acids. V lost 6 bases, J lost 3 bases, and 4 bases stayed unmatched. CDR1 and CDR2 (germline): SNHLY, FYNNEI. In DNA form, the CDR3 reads TGTGCCAGCAGGATCGGGACTAGCGGGAGCTACGAGCAGTACTTC. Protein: CASRIGTSGSYEQYF.

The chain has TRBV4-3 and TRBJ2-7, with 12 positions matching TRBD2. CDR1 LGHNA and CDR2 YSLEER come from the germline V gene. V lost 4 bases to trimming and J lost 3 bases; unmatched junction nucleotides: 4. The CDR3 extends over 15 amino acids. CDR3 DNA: TGCGCCAGCAGCCGGGGGACTAGCGGGTTCTACGAGCAGTACTTC. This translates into CASSRGTSGFYEQYF.

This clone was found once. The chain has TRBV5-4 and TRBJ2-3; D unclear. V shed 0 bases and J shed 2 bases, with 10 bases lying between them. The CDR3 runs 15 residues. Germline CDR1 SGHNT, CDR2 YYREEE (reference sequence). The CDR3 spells CASSLGLQPTDTQYF. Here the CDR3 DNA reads TGTGCCAGCAGCTTGGGGCTTCAGCCCACAGATACGCAGTATTTT.

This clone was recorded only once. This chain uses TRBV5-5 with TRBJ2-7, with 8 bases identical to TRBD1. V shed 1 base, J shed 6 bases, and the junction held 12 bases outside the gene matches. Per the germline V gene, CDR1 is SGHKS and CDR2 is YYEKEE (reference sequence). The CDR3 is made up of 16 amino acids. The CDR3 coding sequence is TGTGCCAGCAGCTTGATGTGGACAGGGATAATGGGCGAGCAGTACTTC. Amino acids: CASSLMWTGIMGEQYF. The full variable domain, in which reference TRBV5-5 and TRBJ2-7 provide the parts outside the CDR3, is DAGVTQSPTHLIKTRGQQVTLRCSPISGHKSVSWYQQVLGQGPQFIFQYYEKEERGRGNFPDRFSARQFPNYSSELNVNALLLGDSALYLCASSLMWTGIMGEQYFGPGTRLTVT.

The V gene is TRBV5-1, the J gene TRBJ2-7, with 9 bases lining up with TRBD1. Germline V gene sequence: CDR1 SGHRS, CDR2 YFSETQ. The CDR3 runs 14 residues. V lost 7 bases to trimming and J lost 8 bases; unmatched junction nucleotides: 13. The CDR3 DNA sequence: TGCGCCAGCTCCGGGCAGACAGGGGGGCTCAAGCAGTACTTC. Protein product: CASSGQTGGLKQYF.

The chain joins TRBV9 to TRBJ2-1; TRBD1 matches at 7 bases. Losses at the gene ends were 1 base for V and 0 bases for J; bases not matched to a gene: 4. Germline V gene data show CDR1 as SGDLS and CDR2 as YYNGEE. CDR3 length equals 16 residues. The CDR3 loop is CASSVTGASSYNEQFF. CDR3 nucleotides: TGTGCCAGCAGCGTAACAGGGGCGAGCTCCTACAATGAGCAGTTCTTC.

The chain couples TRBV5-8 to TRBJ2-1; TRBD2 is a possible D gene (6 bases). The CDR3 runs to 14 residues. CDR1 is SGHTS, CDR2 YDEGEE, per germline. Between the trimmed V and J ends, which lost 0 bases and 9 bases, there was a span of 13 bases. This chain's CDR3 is CASSLGPAGLEQFF. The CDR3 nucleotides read TGTGCCAGCAGCTTGGGGCCGGCGGGGCTTGAGCAGTTCTTC.

DNA for the CDR3: TGCGCCAGCAGCTTGGGACTGACACCAATCTCTGGAAACACCATATATTTT. Translated: CASSLGLTPISGNTIYF. V usage is TRBV5-1 and J usage is TRBJ1-3; D is ambiguous. The V end lost 0 bases, the J end lost 0 bases, and 13 bases lay between the germline ends. The length of the CDR3 is 17 residues. Looked up from germline, CDR1 is SGHRS and CDR2 is YFSETQ.

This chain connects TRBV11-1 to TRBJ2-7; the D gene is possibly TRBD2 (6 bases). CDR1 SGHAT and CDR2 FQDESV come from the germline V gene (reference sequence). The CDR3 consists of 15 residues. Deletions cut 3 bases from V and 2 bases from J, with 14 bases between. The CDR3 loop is CASSFGTGGTYEQYF. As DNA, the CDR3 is TGTGCCAGCAGCTTCGGGACCGGGGGAACCTACGAGCAGTACTTC.

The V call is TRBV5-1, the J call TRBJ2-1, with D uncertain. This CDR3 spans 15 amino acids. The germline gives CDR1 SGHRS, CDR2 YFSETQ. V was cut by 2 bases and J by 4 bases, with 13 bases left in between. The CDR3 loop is CASSLNGHYYNEQFF. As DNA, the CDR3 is TGCGCCAGCAGCTTAAACGGGCATTATTACAATGAGCAGTTCTTC.

The CDR3 is CASSLLGEYNEQFF. In DNA, the CDR3 is TGTGCCAGCAGCTTATTGGGAGAGTACAATGAGCAGTTCTTC. The V gene is TRBV7-2, the J gene TRBJ2-1; D might be TRBD2 (5 bases). The ends were cut back, 2 bases at V and 4 bases at J, with 9 bases in the middle. This CDR3 region has 14 residues. Germline V CDR1 and CDR2: SGHTA, FQGNSA.